Following are 26 T cell receptor beta chains from one sample sequenced in a study of blood T cell repertoires in COVID-19 (dated by TCRdb to the early 2020s). Preparation of the library involved the immunoSEQ multiplex PCR assay. TCRdb stores this immuneACCESS table with in-frame sequences only. Part of the clones is absent; in the studies checked, under half of the shortfall reflects unresolved V genes, and no reason is known for the rest. This sample gives 200,000 to 250,000 clones in total; almost 90% of them show up just once. The ten largest make up 1.5% of the sample. Sequenced sample: peripheral blood. The origin of the receptors is a man aged 18 to 30 with active or convalescent COVID-19.

The J gene is TRBJ2-1, the V gene TRBV7-8; 8 bases align to TRBD2. The CDR3 length is 17 residues. Losses at the gene ends were 5 bases for V and 7 bases for J; bases not matched to a gene: 16. Germline assignment: CDR1 SGHVS and CDR2 FQNEAQ. Written as DNA, the CDR3 is TGTGCCAGCAGCCCAAACGTCTGGAGAGCGGGAGATAATGAGCAGTTCTTC. Translated: CASSPNVWRAGDNEQFF.

V gene TRBV7-9 combines with J gene TRBJ2-1; D unresolved. This CDR3 region has 15 residues. Trimming cost V 4 bases and J 7 bases, with 17 bases left between them. Germline CDR1 and CDR2: SEHNR and FQNEAQ (reference sequence). CDR3 region: CASSSPGSFKNEQFF. The CDR3 nucleotides read TGTGCCAGCAGCTCCCCCGGGTCATTCAAAAATGAGCAGTTCTTC. The whole variable domain, filled in from reference TRBV7-9 and TRBJ2-1, reads DTGVSQNPRHKITKRGQNVTFRCDPISEHNRLYWYRQTLGQGPEFLTYFQNEAQLEKSRLLSDRFSAERPKGSFSTLEIQRTEQGDSAMYLCASSSPGSFKNEQFFGPGTRLTVL.

In this sample, this clone turned up a few times. The chain links TRBV7-9 to TRBJ1-2; tentative D call: TRBD1 (6 bases). CDR1 is SEHNR and CDR2 is FQNEAQ in the germline V gene (reference sequence). The CDR3 extends over 16 amino acids. The V gene lost 1 base and the J gene lost 0 bases, with 12 bases spanning the gap. The CDR3 nucleotides are TGTGCCAGCAGCTTAGGCTTGGACAGAACTAACTATGGCTACACCTTC. Its protein product is CASSLGLDRTNYGYTF.

The chain joins TRBV28 to TRBJ2-7; 11 positions match TRBD1. Trimming at V came to 7 bases and at J to 5 bases, leaving 4 bases not matched to a gene. Looked up from germline, CDR1 is MDHEN and CDR2 is SYDVKM. The CDR3 is made up of 13 amino acids. CDR3 residues: CASTGQGVNEQYF. The CDR3 bases are TGTGCCAGCACGGGACAGGGGGTCAACGAGCAGTACTTC.

This clone has a single count. The V and J genes are TRBV6-2 or TRBV6-3 and TRBJ1-2; D remains ambiguous. This CDR3 contains 13 residues. The germline V gene encodes CDR1 MNHEY and CDR2 SVGEGT. Deletions cut 2 bases from V and 0 bases from J, with 4 bases between. The CDR3 loop is CASSYSTNYGYTF. CDR3 in DNA: TGTGCCAGCAGTTACAGCACTAACTATGGCTACACCTTC.

The chain recombines TRBV24-1 with TRBJ2-1, with 9 bases matching TRBD1. Germline lookup yields CDR1 KGHDR and CDR2 SFDVKD. V was pared by 2 bases and J by 8 bases, with 6 bases of the junction left unmatched. The CDR3 totals 15 residues. For the CDR3, the DNA is TGTGCCACCAGTGATTCCGGGACAGGGCTGTATGAGCAGTTCTTC. Its protein product is CATSDSGTGLYEQFF.

The chain carries TRBV18 and TRBJ2-1; TRBD2 might be the D (5 bases). The CDR3 length is 16 residues. Germline CDR1 is KGHSH and CDR2 is LQKENI. Trimming removed 0 bases from V and 4 bases from J, with 13 bases in between. The chain's CDR3 is CASSPPTGKVYNEQFF. As DNA, the CDR3 is TGTGCCAGCTCACCACCGACCGGGAAGGTGTACAATGAGCAGTTCTTC.

The chain is built from TRBV20-1 and TRBJ2-3, with 9 bases aligning to TRBD2. The germline V gene has CDR1 DFQATT and CDR2 SNEGSKA (reference sequence). CDR3 size: 15 residues. The junction had 6 bases not matched to a gene; V was cut back by 3 bases and J by 2 bases. Here the CDR3 DNA reads TGCAGTGCTAGTCAACTAGCGGGCGACACAGATACGCAGTATTTT. Translation gives CSASQLAGDTDTQYF.

This clone showed up just a few times. CDR3 bases: TGTGCCAGCAGTTATTCAGGAGGTGAAGCTTTCTTT. It yields the protein CASSYSGGEAFF. The chain recombines TRBV27 with TRBJ1-1; D uncertain. Trimming stripped 4 bases from V and 7 bases from J, with 10 bases between. Germline V CDR1 and CDR2: MNHEY, SMNVEV (reference sequence). CDR3 length equals 12 residues.

This clone was seen a single time. This rearrangement joins TRBV2 to TRBJ2-2; tentatively, D is TRBD1 (6 bases). The CDR3 is 14 residues long. V lost 8 bases, J lost 2 bases, and 12 bases lay in between. The germline V gene has CDR1 SNHLY and CDR2 FYNNEI. CDR3 DNA sequence: TGTGCCAGCGGACGGGACAAAAACACCGGGGAGCTGTTTTTT. It translates to CASGRDKNTGELFF.

This clone was seen just once. The V gene is TRBV19, the J gene TRBJ1-1; 9 bases line up with TRBD1. Germline V gives CDR1 LNHDA, CDR2 SQIVND (reference sequence). This CDR3 spans 11 amino acids. The CDR3, as DNA: TGTCTGTCGGGACAGGGACCTGAAGCTTTCTTT. It codes for CLSGQGPEAFF.

The gene calls are TRBV6-1 and TRBJ1-1; D remains ambiguous. This CDR3 contains 13 residues. Germline assignment: CDR1 MNHNS and CDR2 SASEGT. Trimming stripped 1 base from V and 3 bases from J, with 6 bases between. The CDR3 sequence: CASSEGLHTEAFF. As DNA, the CDR3 is TGTGCCAGCAGTGAAGGCCTACACACTGAAGCTTTCTTT.

This clone was counted a few times. J is TRBJ2-3 and V is TRBV21-1; the DNA was not compared with TRBD1, the D call given in the table. TRBV21-1 is a pseudogene locus. The CDR3 is made up of 14 amino acids. The CDR3 DNA sequence: TGTGCCAGCAGCAAAGTTGTCAGGACAGATACGCAGTATTTT. Translating gives CASSKVVRTDTQYF.

The chain has TRBV4-2 and TRBJ2-7; 7 bases align to TRBD1. The CDR3 contains 17 residues. V shed 1 base and J 0 bases; nucleotides not matched to a gene: 9. Germline assignment: CDR1 LGHNA and CDR2 YNFKEQ. The CDR3 protein is CASSQVGSRGNSYEQYF. For the CDR3, the DNA is TGTGCCAGCAGCCAAGTAGGGAGCAGGGGGAACTCCTACGAGCAGTACTTC.

DNA of the CDR3: TGCACCAGCAGCCAAGATGTCAAGGGGACTAGAGGGTCCTACGAGCAGTACTTC. This encodes CTSSQDVKGTRGSYEQYF. The rearrangement uses TRBV1 and TRBJ2-7; whether TRBD2, the table's D call, matches the DNA was not checked. TRBV1 is listed as a pseudogene. The CDR3 totals 18 residues.

The chain couples TRBV14 to TRBJ1-1; 8 positions match TRBD1. The CDR3 is made up of 14 amino acids. With 4 bases clipped from V and 3 bases from J, the junction kept 4 bases outside the gene matches. The germline gives CDR1 SGHDN, CDR2 FVKESK. The CDR3 loop reads CASSLGQGDTEAFF. The DNA for the CDR3 is TGTGCCAGCAGCCTTGGACAGGGCGACACTGAAGCTTTCTTT.

J is TRBJ2-1 and V is TRBV25-1; D is unresolved. The ends were cut back, 2 bases at V and 12 bases at J, with 14 bases in the middle. The CDR3 is 13 amino acids. Germline loops: CDR1 MGHDK, CDR2 SYGVNS. DNA for the CDR3: TGTGCCAGCAGTGAAAGCCCGGTTGAGGTGCAGTTCTTC. This sequence encodes CASSESPVEVQFF.

The chain has TRBV4-1 and TRBJ2-7; TRBD1 matches at 9 bases. CDR1 MGHRA and CDR2 YSYEKL come from the germline V gene. J gave up 3 bases and V 2 bases, and 2 bases lay outside the gene matches. The CDR3 extends over 14 amino acids. CDR3 region: CASSQPGQGYEQYF. Here the CDR3 DNA reads TGCGCCAGCAGCCAACCGGGACAGGGCTACGAGCAGTACTTC.

The chain carries TRBV27 and TRBJ1-5; 7 nucleotides match TRBD1. The CDR3 has 16 amino acids. Germline V CDR1 and CDR2: MNHEY, SMNVEV (reference sequence). V lost 1 base and J lost 2; bases outside the gene matches: 5. DNA of the CDR3: TGTGCCAGCAGTTTATTAGGGGGCGCGGGCAATCAGCCCCAGCATTTT. Its protein is CASSLLGGAGNQPQHF.

The CDR3 DNA sequence: TGTGCCAGCAGCCGGACAGGGACGAACACTGAAGCTTTCTTT. Encoded protein: CASSRTGTNTEAFF. The rearrangement uses TRBV6-2 or TRBV6-3 and TRBJ1-1, with TRBD1 matching over 8 bases. The V gene's germline CDR1 is MNHEY and CDR2 SVGEGT. The CDR3 spans 14 residues. Trimming cost V 6 bases and J 1 base; bases outside gene matches: 4.

This clone has a handful of counts. V usage is TRBV2 and J usage is TRBJ2-3; 9 bases are a match to TRBD2. Germline V gene data show CDR1 as SNHLY and CDR2 as FYNNEI. V lost 7 bases, J lost 0 bases, and 2 bases stayed unmatched. The CDR3 is 14 residues long. This CDR3 is CASTGTSSTDTQYF. Here the CDR3 DNA reads TGTGCCAGCACCGGGACTAGCAGCACAGATACGCAGTATTTT.

This clone was observed a handful of times. The chain carries TRBV5-1 and TRBJ2-7, with D unresolved. CDR1 and CDR2 (germline): SGHRS, YFSETQ. This CDR3 spans 16 amino acids. The V and J ends lost 0 bases and 2 bases respectively, with 15 bases between them. CDR3 in DNA: TGCGCCAGCAGCTTGGCTTGGTCGTTACTTCCCTACGAGCAGTACTTC. The encoded protein is CASSLAWSLLPYEQYF.

The chain employs TRBV19 and TRBJ2-3, with 7 bases lining up with TRBD2. Germline assignment: CDR1 LNHDA and CDR2 SQIVND (reference sequence). Germline trimming cut 6 bases from V and 3 bases from J; bases unmatched to any gene: 9. The CDR3 has 15 amino acids. CDR3 nucleotides: TGTGCCAGTAGAGTCTTGGCGGGAGCAACAGATACGCAGTATTTT. Amino acids: CASRVLAGATDTQYF.

The V and J genes are TRBV12-3 or TRBV12-4 and TRBJ1-3; no clear D gene. This CDR3 spans 10 amino acids. Trimming stripped 6 bases from V and 7 bases from J, with 4 bases between. Here the CDR3 reads CASSSNTIYF. As DNA, the CDR3 is TGTGCCAGCAGCTCTAACACCATATATTTT.

V gene TRBV30 combines with J gene TRBJ1-1; no clear D. Germline V lookup: CDR1 GTSNPN, CDR2 SVGIG (reference sequence). V was cut by 1 base and J by 0 bases, with 12 bases left in between. The CDR3 runs 15 residues. CDR3 sequence reads: CAWSGLAGMNTEAFF. The CDR3, as DNA: TGTGCCTGGAGTGGCCTAGCGGGTATGAACACTGAAGCTTTCTTT.

The genes are TRBV19 and TRBJ2-6, with 7 nucleotides matching TRBD1. Germline lookup yields CDR1 LNHDA and CDR2 SQIVND (reference sequence). With 5 bases clipped from V and 1 base from J, the junction kept 8 bases outside the gene matches. The CDR3 totals 17 residues. This chain's CDR3 is CASSPTRGQSGANVLTF. The CDR3 nucleotides are TGTGCCAGTAGTCCTACCAGGGGACAGTCTGGGGCCAACGTCCTGACTTTC.